Presented here are 25 T cell receptor beta chains from one specimen sequenced in a study of blood T cell repertoires in COVID-19 (TCRdb year 2020). The library was made by the immunoSEQ multiplex PCR assay. Drawn from immuneACCESS, this table holds only the in-frame rearrangements with V and J called that TCRdb kept. Clones are partly lost; checked studies trace under half to an unresolved V gene and leave the rest unexplained. For this sample there are some 220,000 clones; roughly nine tenths appear just once. Clones ranked in the top ten supply 9.5% to 15% of the sample. The material sequenced was peripheral blood. The receptors were gathered from a woman aged 18-29 years who had recovered from COVID-19.

V usage is TRBV30 and J usage is TRBJ1-1; D gene ambiguous. Trimming took 0 bases from V and 4 from J, leaving 9 bases between them. The CDR3 length is 13 residues. The germline gives CDR1 GTSNPN, CDR2 SVGIG (reference sequence). Here the CDR3 DNA reads TGTGCCTGGAGTGTAGACCTAGCCACTGAAGCTTTCTTT. It is translated as CAWSVDLATEAFF.

The chain recombines TRBV9 with TRBJ1-3; the D is unclear. V lost 8 bases and J lost 5, with 14 bases in between. This CDR3 is built from 13 residues. Per germline, CDR1 SGDLS and CDR2 YYNGEE. CDR3 protein: CASSSVNRNTIYF. The CDR3 nucleotides are TGTGCCAGTTCTTCCGTTAACAGAAACACCATATATTTT. The entire variable domain, with the rest obtained from reference TRBV9 and TRBJ1-3, is as follows: DSGVTQTPKHLITATGQRVTLRCSPRSGDLSVYWYQQSLDQGLQFLIQYYNGEERAKGNILERFSAQQFPDLHSELNLSSLELGDSALYFCASSSVNRNTIYFGEGSWLTVV.

The rearrangement links TRBV7-3 to TRBJ2-2, with D perhaps matching TRBD1 (5 bases). Germline assignment: CDR1 SGHTA and CDR2 FQGTGA. The ends were cut back, 3 bases at V and 3 bases at J, with 8 bases in the middle. The CDR3 length is 14 residues. The CDR3 is CASSLSGHTGELFF. CDR3 nucleotide sequence: TGTGCCAGCAGCTTGTCAGGGCACACCGGGGAGCTGTTTTTT.

J is TRBJ2-5 and V is TRBV18; perhaps TRBD2 as D (7 bases). The CDR3 has 14 residues. Trimming pared 1 base from V and 5 bases from J, leaving 11 bases between. In germline, CDR1 is KGHSH, CDR2 LQKENI. CDR3 sequence: CASSPRGGGETQYF. For the CDR3, the DNA is TGTGCCAGCTCACCACGTGGGGGGGGCGAGACCCAGTACTTC.

The chain combines TRBV7-2 with TRBJ1-5, with D hard to call. The CDR3 extends over 16 amino acids. Trimming pared 2 bases from V and 6 bases from J, leaving 17 bases between. Looked up from germline, CDR1 is SGHTA and CDR2 is FQGNSA. The DNA for the CDR3 is TGTGCCAGCAGCTTAAATTGGGAGGGTGACGGTCAGCCCCAGCATTTT. Its protein is CASSLNWEGDGQPQHF.

The chain employs TRBV7-8 and TRBJ2-4; 9 positions match TRBD2. V gave up 5 bases and J gave up 1 base; unmatched junction bases: 21. This CDR3 is 21 amino acids long. Per the germline V gene, CDR1 is SGHVS and CDR2 is FQNEAQ. The CDR3 loop reads CASSPRAAGGLVIGAKNIQYF. DNA of the CDR3: TGTGCCAGCAGCCCCAGAGCTGCGGGAGGGCTGGTGATTGGGGCCAAAAACATTCAGTACTTC. The full variable domain, in which reference TRBV7-8 and TRBJ2-4 provide the parts outside the CDR3, is GAGVSQSPRYKVAKRGQDVALRCDPISGHVSLFWYQQALGQGPEFLTYFQNEAQLDKSGLPSDRFFAERPEGSVSTLKIQRTQQEDSAVYLCASSPRAAGGLVIGAKNIQYFGAGTRLSVL.

V usage is TRBV4-3 and J usage is TRBJ1-1, with D tentatively TRBD1 (5 bases). Germline CDR1 is LGHNA and CDR2 is YSLEER. Trimming cost V 1 base and J 1 base, with 10 bases left between them. The CDR3 spans 15 residues. The CDR3 DNA sequence: TGCGCCAGCAGCCAAGTCGACGGGGGGAACACTGAAGCTTTCTTT. Protein product: CASSQVDGGNTEAFF.

The CDR3 protein is CASSRRDTYTEAFF. DNA of the CDR3: TGTGCCAGCAGCCGCCGGGACACCTACACTGAAGCTTTCTTT. The chain couples TRBV3-1 (or the pseudogene TRBV3-2) to TRBJ1-1, with TRBD1 as a possible D gene (6 bases). Germline V gene lookup returns CDR1 LGHDT and CDR2 YNNKEL (reference sequence). V was pared by 4 bases and J by 3 bases, with 12 bases between. This CDR3 has 14 residues.

The count of this clone is one. This chain connects TRBV11-2 to TRBJ2-7; 7 bases map to TRBD2. V shed 4 bases and J 2 bases; nucleotides not matched to a gene: 2. The CDR3 covers 13 residues. Germline lookup yields CDR1 SGHAT and CDR2 FQNNGV. As DNA, the CDR3 is TGTGCCAGCAGCTCCGGACTAGCCTACGAGCAGTACTTC. Encoded protein: CASSSGLAYEQYF.

The V and J genes are TRBV3-1 (or the pseudogene TRBV3-2) and TRBJ1-3; D is ambiguous. CDR1 LGHDT and CDR2 YNNKEL come from the germline V gene (reference sequence). V lost 2 bases, J lost 7 bases, and 9 bases lay in between. CDR3 size: 13 residues. This CDR3 reads CASSQSGENTIYF. CDR3 nucleotides: TGTGCCAGCAGCCAATCCGGGGAGAACACCATATATTTT.

The table lists this clone with a few counts. The chain carries TRBV28 and TRBJ1-1, with 7 bases aligning to TRBD1. J was trimmed by 8 bases and V by 3 bases; bases with no gene match: 9. This CDR3 region has 14 residues. CDR1 and CDR2 (germline): MDHEN, SYDVKM. The CDR3: CASSFQGGRYEAFF. Written as DNA, the CDR3 is TGTGCCAGCAGTTTTCAGGGGGGAAGGTACGAAGCTTTCTTT.

The J gene is TRBJ1-1, the V gene TRBV12-5; perhaps TRBD1 as D (5 bases). Germline V gene data show CDR1 as LGHNT and CDR2 as FRNRAP. The CDR3 covers 15 residues. V was cut by 1 base and J by 4 bases, with 13 bases left in between. The CDR3 DNA reads TGTGCTAGTGGTTTGGAGTTTACCAGGGCCACTGAAGCTTTCTTT. Amino acids: CASGLEFTRATEAFF.

The rearrangement uses TRBV12-5 and TRBJ2-7, with TRBD1 matching over 11 bases. The CDR3 consists of 12 residues. V lost 9 bases and J lost 5; bases outside the gene matches: 3. Germline CDR1 LGHNT, CDR2 FRNRAP. The CDR3 DNA follows: TGTGCTAGCCGGACAGGGGGCCACGAGCAGTACTTC. This gives the protein CASRTGGHEQYF. Combining the CDR3 with reference TRBV12-5 and TRBJ2-7 gives the whole variable domain DARVTQTPRHKVTEMGQEVTMRCQPILGHNTVFWYRQTMMQGLELLAYFRNRAPLDDSGMPKDRFSAEMPDATLATLKIQPSEPRDSAVYFCASRTGGHEQYFGPGTRLTVT.

The J gene is TRBJ1-2, the V gene TRBV6-5; no clear D gene. Germline V gene sequence: CDR1 MNHEY, CDR2 SVGAGI. This CDR3 is built from 12 residues. The ends were cut back, 10 bases at V and 7 bases at J, with 16 bases in the middle. The CDR3 loop reads CATVTLRGGYTF. In DNA, the CDR3 is TGTGCCACCGTCACCCTCCGGGGTGGCTACACCTTC.

The chain joins TRBV10-3 to TRBJ1-3, with no clear D. Germline assignment: CDR1 ENHRY and CDR2 SYGVKD. V gave up 2 bases and J gave up 4 bases, with 15 bases separating them. This CDR3 has 16 residues. The CDR3 is CAISERATLVGNTIYF. CDR3 coding DNA: TGTGCCATCAGTGAGAGAGCGACCTTGGTCGGAAACACCATATATTTT.

V usage is TRBV14 and J usage is TRBJ2-7; TRBD1 agrees at 9 bases. Germline-derived CDR1 and CDR2 are SGHDN and FVKESK. V was clipped by 6 bases and J by 2 bases; unmatched bases: 8. This CDR3 contains 15 residues. The CDR3 nucleotides read TGTGCCAGCAGTCGAGGACAGGGGCGGACCTACGAGCAGTACTTC. This encodes CASSRGQGRTYEQYF. Together with reference TRBV14 and TRBJ2-7, the CDR3 gives the full variable domain: EAGVTQFPSHSVIEKGQTVTLRCDPISGHDNLYWYRRVMGKEIKFLLHFVKESKQDESGMPNNRFLAERTGGTYSTLKVQPAELEDSGVYFCASSRGQGRTYEQYFGPGTRLTVT.

The rearrangement uses TRBV30 and TRBJ2-1, with D unclear. The CDR3 length is 12 residues. V was clipped by 1 base and J by 4 bases, with 5 bases between them. Germline V gene lookup returns CDR1 GTSNPN and CDR2 SVGIG (reference sequence). The CDR3 here is CAWSELYNEQFF. Here the CDR3 DNA reads TGTGCCTGGAGTGAACTTTACAATGAGCAGTTCTTC.

This clone was detected only a few times. The chain recombines TRBV6-4 with TRBJ2-6; TRBD2 might be the D (6 bases). V dropped 3 bases and J dropped 1 base, with 7 bases sitting between them. CDR1 and CDR2 (germline): MRHNA, SNTAGT. The CDR3 covers 15 residues. This chain's CDR3 is CASSEGGSGANVLTF. The CDR3 DNA reads TGTGCCAGCAGTGAGGGGGGATCTGGGGCCAACGTCCTGACTTTC.

This clone occurred once. The gene calls are TRBV2 and TRBJ2-5; the match to TRBD2 covers 7 bases. The germline CDR1 and CDR2 sequences are SNHLY and FYNNEI. This CDR3 comprises 17 residues. Trimming at V came to 6 bases and at J to 0 bases, leaving 13 bases not matched to a gene. CDR3 in amino acids: CASRFLRRGRDQETQYF. CDR3 in DNA: TGTGCCAGCAGGTTCCTCCGTCGGGGGAGGGACCAAGAGACCCAGTACTTC.

The chain couples TRBV6-5 to TRBJ2-6, with D possibly being TRBD2 (6 bases). CDR3 size: 16 residues. Trimming removed 2 bases from V and 0 bases from J, with 8 bases in between. In germline, CDR1 is MNHEY, CDR2 SVGAGI. CDR3 bases: TGTGCCAGCAGTTACGGAGGGAACTCTGGGGCCAACGTCCTGACTTTC. As protein: CASSYGGNSGANVLTF.

The CDR3 region is CASKGQDFNEQFF. DNA for the CDR3: TGTGCCAGCAAGGGACAGGATTTCAATGAGCAGTTCTTC. The chain uses TRBV2 and TRBJ2-1, with 8 bases that match TRBD1. Trimming took 7 bases from V and 6 from J; bases not matched to a gene: 5. The CDR3 length is 13 residues. Per the germline V gene, CDR1 is SNHLY and CDR2 is FYNNEI.

The chain combines TRBV7-9 with TRBJ2-7; TRBD2 is a possible D gene (5 bases). There are 14 residues in the CDR3. V lost 2 bases and J lost 4, with 12 bases in between. Germline CDR1 is SEHNR and CDR2 is FQNEAQ (reference sequence). CDR3 loop: CASSLSRGLYEQYF. DNA for the CDR3: TGTGCCAGCAGCTTATCCCGGGGTCTGTACGAGCAGTACTTC.

This chain uses TRBV6-4 with TRBJ2-1; 10 nucleotides line up with TRBD2. J lost 7 bases, V lost 2 bases, and 11 bases had no gene match. Germline assignment: CDR1 MRHNA and CDR2 SNTAGT. There are 17 residues in the CDR3. The CDR3 DNA is TGTGCCAGCAGTGACACCTTTGGGAGCGGGAGGGGGAATGAGCAGTTCTTC. Protein product: CASSDTFGSGRGNEQFF.

V gene TRBV2 combines with J gene TRBJ1-2; D is ambiguous. The length of the CDR3 is 16 residues. The V gene lost 5 bases and the J gene lost 0 bases, with 16 bases spanning the gap. CDR1 SNHLY and CDR2 FYNNEI come from the germline V gene. CDR3 bases: TGTGCCAGCAGTAGCAGGCGCCCAAACGCTAACTATGGCTACACCTTC. Translated, it gives CASSSRRPNANYGYTF.

V and J are TRBV10-3 and TRBJ2-1, with TRBD1 as a possible D gene (6 bases). The germline V gene encodes CDR1 ENHRY and CDR2 SYGVKD. This CDR3 comprises 12 residues. The germline V and J ends were trimmed by 6 bases and 5 bases, with 8 bases remaining between them. For the CDR3, the DNA is TGTGCCATCAGGGACAGTAACAATGAGCAGTTCTTC. Amino acids: CAIRDSNNEQFF.